The sample holds a few counts of the clone carrying this TCR beta chain. This sample was taken from a study of blood T cell repertoires in COVID-19. Across the whole study: Samples of COVID-19 (acute and convalescent) were obtained from the United States, Italy and Spain. PBMCs, B-cell-depleted T cells, or T cells provided the cDNA or gDNA that made up the material.

As originally analysed: Scientists estimated how many nucleated cells there were by amplifying reference gene primers. Repertoires were generated with immunoSEQ multiplex PCR, while TCRdb's copy carries only in-frame clones and drops some. V, J and clone size derive from that table, while D and trimming were established from the DNA sequence. The sample has 66,000 or so clones; around 84% are singletons. The source is a man in his fifties or sixties with active COVID-19. The source material was peripheral blood.

The CDR3 is CASRRTGGPVNEQFF. In DNA form, the CDR3 reads TGCGCCAGCAGGCGGACGGGAGGGCCGGTGAATGAGCAGTTCTTC. The chain combines TRBV5-1 with TRBJ2-1, with 8 bases fitting TRBD2. Germline values: CDR1 SGHRS, CDR2 YFSETQ. The V and J ends lost 5 bases and 7 bases, in that order; junction bases with no gene match: 11. The length of the CDR3 is 15 residues.